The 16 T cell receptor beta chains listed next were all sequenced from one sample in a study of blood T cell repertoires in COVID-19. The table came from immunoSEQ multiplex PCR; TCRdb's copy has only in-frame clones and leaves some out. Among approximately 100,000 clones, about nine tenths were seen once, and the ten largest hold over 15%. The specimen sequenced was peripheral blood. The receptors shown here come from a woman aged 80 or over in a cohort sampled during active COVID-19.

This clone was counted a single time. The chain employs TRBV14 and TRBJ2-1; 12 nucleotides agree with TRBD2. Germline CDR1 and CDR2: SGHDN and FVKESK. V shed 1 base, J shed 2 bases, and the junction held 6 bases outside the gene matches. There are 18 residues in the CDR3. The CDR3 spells CASSQGATSGGPYNEQFF. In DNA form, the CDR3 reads TGTGCCAGCAGCCAAGGAGCTACTAGCGGGGGGCCCTACAATGAGCAGTTCTTC. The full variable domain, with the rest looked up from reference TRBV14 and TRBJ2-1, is EAGVTQFPSHSVIEKGQTVTLRCDPISGHDNLYWYRRVMGKEIKFLLHFVKESKQDESGMPNNRFLAERTGGTYSTLKVQPAELEDSGVYFCASSQGATSGGPYNEQFFGPGTRLTVL.

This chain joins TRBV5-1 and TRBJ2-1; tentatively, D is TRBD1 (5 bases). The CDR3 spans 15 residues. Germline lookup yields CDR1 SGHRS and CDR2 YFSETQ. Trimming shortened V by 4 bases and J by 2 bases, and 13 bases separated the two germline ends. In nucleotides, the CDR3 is TGCGCCAGCAGCCTTAATGACAGAACCTACAATGAGCAGTTCTTC. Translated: CASSLNDRTYNEQFF. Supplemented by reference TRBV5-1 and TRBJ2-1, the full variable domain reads KAGVTQTPRYLIKTRGQQVTLSCSPISGHRSVSWYQQTPGQGLQFLFEYFSETQRNKGNFPGRFSGRQFSNSRSEMNVSTLELGDSALYLCASSLNDRTYNEQFFGPGTRLTVL.

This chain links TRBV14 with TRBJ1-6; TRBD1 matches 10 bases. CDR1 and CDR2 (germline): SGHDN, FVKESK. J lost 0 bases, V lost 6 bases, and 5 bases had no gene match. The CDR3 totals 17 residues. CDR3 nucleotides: TGTGCCAGCAGTACCGGGACAGGGGTCTCCTATAATTCACCCCTCCACTTT. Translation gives CASSTGTGVSYNSPLHF.

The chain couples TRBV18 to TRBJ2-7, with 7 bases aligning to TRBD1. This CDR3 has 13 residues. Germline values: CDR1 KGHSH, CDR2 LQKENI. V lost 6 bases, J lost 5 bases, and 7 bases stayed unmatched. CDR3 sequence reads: CASSQDRAHEQYF. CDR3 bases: TGTGCCAGCTCCCAAGACAGGGCCCACGAGCAGTACTTC.

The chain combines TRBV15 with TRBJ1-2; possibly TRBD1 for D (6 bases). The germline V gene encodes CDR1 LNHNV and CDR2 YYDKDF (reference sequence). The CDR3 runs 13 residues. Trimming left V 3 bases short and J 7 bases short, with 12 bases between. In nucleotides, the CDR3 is TGTGCCACCAGCAGGGATACAGGGTTTGGCTACACCTTC. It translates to CATSRDTGFGYTF.

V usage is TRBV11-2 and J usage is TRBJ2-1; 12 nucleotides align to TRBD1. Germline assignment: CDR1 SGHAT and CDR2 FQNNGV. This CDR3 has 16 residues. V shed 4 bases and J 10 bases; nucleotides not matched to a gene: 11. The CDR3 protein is CASSSASGQGASEQFF. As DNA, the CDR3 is TGTGCCAGCAGCTCCGCCTCGGGACAGGGGGCGTCCGAGCAGTTCTTC.

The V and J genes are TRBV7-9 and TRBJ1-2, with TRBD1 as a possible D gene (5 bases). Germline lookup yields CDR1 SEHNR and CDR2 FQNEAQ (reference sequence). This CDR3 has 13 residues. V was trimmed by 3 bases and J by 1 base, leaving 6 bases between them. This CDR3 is CASSFQGNYGYTF. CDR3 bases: TGTGCCAGCAGCTTTCAGGGTAACTATGGCTACACCTTC.

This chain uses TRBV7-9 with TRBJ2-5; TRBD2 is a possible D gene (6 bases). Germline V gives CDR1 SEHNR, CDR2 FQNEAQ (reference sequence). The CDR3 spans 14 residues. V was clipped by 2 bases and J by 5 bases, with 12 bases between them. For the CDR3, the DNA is TGTGCCAGCAGCTTAAAGGGGAGGACGGAGACCCAGTACTTC. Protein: CASSLKGRTETQYF. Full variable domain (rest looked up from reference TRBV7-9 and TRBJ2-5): DTGVSQNPRHKITKRGQNVTFRCDPISEHNRLYWYRQTLGQGPEFLTYFQNEAQLEKSRLLSDRFSAERPKGSFSTLEIQRTEQGDSAMYLCASSLKGRTETQYFGPGTRLLVL.

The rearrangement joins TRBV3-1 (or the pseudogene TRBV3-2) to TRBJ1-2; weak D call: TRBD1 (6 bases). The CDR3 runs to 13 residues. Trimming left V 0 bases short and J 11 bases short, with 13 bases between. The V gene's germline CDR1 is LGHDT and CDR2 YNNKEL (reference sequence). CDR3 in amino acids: CASSQESTGRYTF. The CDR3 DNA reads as TGTGCCAGCAGCCAAGAGTCTACAGGGAGATACACCTTC.

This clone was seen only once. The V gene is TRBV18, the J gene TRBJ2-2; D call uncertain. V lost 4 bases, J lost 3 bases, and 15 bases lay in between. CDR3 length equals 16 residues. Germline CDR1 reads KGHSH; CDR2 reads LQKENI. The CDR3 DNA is TGTGCCAGCTCACGACCAAATACGGGTTACACCGGGGAGCTGTTTTTT. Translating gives CASSRPNTGYTGELFF.

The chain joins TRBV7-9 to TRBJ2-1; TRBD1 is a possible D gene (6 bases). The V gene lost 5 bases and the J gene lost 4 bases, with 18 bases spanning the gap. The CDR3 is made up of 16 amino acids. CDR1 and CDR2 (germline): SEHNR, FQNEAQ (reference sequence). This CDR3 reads CASSAQGPTRYNEQFF. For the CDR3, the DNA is TGTGCCAGCAGCGCACAGGGACCGACGCGATACAATGAGCAGTTCTTC.

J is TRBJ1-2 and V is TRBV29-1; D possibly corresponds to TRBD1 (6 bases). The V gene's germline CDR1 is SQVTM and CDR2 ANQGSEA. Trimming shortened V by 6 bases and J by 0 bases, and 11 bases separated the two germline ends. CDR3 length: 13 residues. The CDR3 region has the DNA TGCAGCGTATCACAGGGTCCTAACTATGGCTACACCTTC. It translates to CSVSQGPNYGYTF.

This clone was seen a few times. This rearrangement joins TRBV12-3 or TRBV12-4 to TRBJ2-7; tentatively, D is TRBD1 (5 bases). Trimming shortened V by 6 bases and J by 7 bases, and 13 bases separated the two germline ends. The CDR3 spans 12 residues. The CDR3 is CASRTVGGEQYF. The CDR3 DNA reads TGTGCCAGCAGGACAGTCGGTGGAGAGCAGTACTTC.

The CDR3 here is CASSSVQLNTEAFF. In DNA form, the CDR3 reads TGTGCCAGTAGTTCCGTACAGTTGAACACTGAAGCTTTCTTT. This chain joins TRBV19 and TRBJ1-1; D gene unclear. The CDR3 spans 14 residues. V lost 5 bases to trimming and J lost 0 bases, with 10 bases between them. The germline gives CDR1 LNHDA, CDR2 SQIVND (reference sequence).

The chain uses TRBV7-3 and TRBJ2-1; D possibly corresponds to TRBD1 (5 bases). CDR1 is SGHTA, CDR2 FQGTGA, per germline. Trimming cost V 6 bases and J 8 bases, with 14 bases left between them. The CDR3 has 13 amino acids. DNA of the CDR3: TGTGCCAGCAGTACTCGTAGGGGCGATGAGCAGTTCTTC. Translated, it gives CASSTRRGDEQFF.

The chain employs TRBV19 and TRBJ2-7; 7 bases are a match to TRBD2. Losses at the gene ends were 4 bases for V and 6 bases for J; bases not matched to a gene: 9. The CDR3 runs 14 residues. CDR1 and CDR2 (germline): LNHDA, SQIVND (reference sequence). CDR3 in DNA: TGTGCCAGTAGTAGCTCCGGTTGGGGGGGCGAGCAGTACTTC. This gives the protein CASSSSGWGGEQYF.